This TCR beta chain originates from a study of T cells after yellow fever vaccination. Comments on this clonotype: A much bigger clone sits one base away, suggesting this may be a read error.

A universal primer site and UMIs were added as TCR cDNA was made by 5'RACE template switching. One entry per CDR3 protein results from TCRdb running MiXCR on the 5' RACE reads. This sample has tens of thousands of distinct CDR3 sequences, with around 7.3% found just once. Per the germline V gene, CDR1 is SGHVS and CDR2 is FNYEAQ. V lost 6 bases, J lost 3 bases, and 5 bases stayed unmatched. The CDR3 consists of 14 residues. This rearrangement joins TRBV7-6 to TRBJ2-3; TRBD1 aligns across 8 bases. The sequence derives from a man younger than 45 who received the YFV17D yellow fever vaccine. Sequences were derived from CD8+ T cells sorted from PBMCs, sampled on the day of the yellow fever booster vaccination. CDR3 region: CASRPRTGTDTQYF. CDR3 nucleotide sequence: TGTGCCAGCAGACCCCGGACAGGGACAGATACGCAGTATTTT.